This T cell receptor beta chain comes out of a study of cytomegalovirus exposure and HLA in healthy donors. CDR3 length equals 16 residues. CDR1 and CDR2 (germline): MDHEN, SYDVKM. V dropped 7 bases and J dropped 1; count of bases not matched to a gene: 11. PCR involved 60 Vbeta and 13 Jbeta primers. The repertoire was sequenced with immunoSEQ multiplex PCR; TCRdb's copy has only in-frame clones and lacks some. The sample holds some 71,000 clones, about 70% seen once. This TCR was sampled from a woman between 45 and 65 years old in good health and CMV-seropositive. Sequencing was done on a sample of PBMCs. The V call is TRBV28, the J call TRBJ2-5; 8 bases map to TRBD1. In nucleotides, the CDR3 is TGTGCCAGCACCGGGACAGGTTCTGGGTTCCAAGAGACCCAGTACTTC. It translates to CASTGTGSGFQETQYF.